The 7 T cell receptor beta chains below were found in one sample sequenced in a study of tumor-infiltrating lymphocytes in localized non-small cell lung cancer. Method: immunoSEQ multiplex PCR; TCRdb's copy keeps in-frame clones and lacks some. The table records 12,000 or so clones, roughly 84% of them present only once. The specimen was lung tumor tissue. The source of these receptors is a human donor with non-small cell lung cancer.

This chain joins TRBV6-1 and TRBJ2-7; 8 bases are shared with TRBD1. J lost 6 bases, V lost 5 bases, and 9 bases had no gene match. The CDR3 has 14 amino acids. Looked up from germline, CDR1 is MNHNS and CDR2 is SASEGT. CDR3 region: CASSTGTGSGEQYF. The DNA for the CDR3 is TGTGCCAGCAGTACCGGGACAGGCTCGGGCGAGCAGTACTTC.

The chain employs TRBV2 and TRBJ2-1, with 8 nucleotides matching TRBD1. The junction had 10 bases not matched to a gene; V was cut back by 4 bases and J by 8 bases. Per the germline V gene, CDR1 is SNHLY and CDR2 is FYNNEI. The CDR3 totals 15 residues. The CDR3 DNA reads as TGTGCCAGCAGTGTTCGAGACAGGGGTCGCGATGAGCAGTTCTTC. Its protein is CASSVRDRGRDEQFF.

The chain combines TRBV5-1 with TRBJ1-1; D is ambiguous. This CDR3 contains 16 residues. Trimming took off 6 bases at V and 0 bases at J, with 18 bases between the two ends. Germline V gene sequence: CDR1 SGHRS, CDR2 YFSETQ. This chain's CDR3 is CASNVGATDLNTEAFF. For the CDR3, the DNA is TGCGCCAGCAATGTGGGAGCTACGGACTTGAACACTGAAGCTTTCTTT.

The chain links TRBV29-1 to TRBJ1-3; TRBD1 is a possible D gene (6 bases). The V and J ends lost 7 bases and 4 bases respectively, with 17 bases between them. CDR3 length equals 14 residues. The germline V gene encodes CDR1 SQVTM and CDR2 ANQGSEA. CDR3 residues: CSGKEQGSGNTIYF. Here the CDR3 DNA reads TGCAGCGGGAAGGAACAGGGCTCGGGAAACACCATATATTTT. The variable domain in full, completed from reference TRBV29-1 and TRBJ1-3, reads SAVISQKPSRDICQRGTSLTIQCQVDSQVTMMFWYRQQPGQSLTLIATANQGSEATYESGFVIDKFPISRPNLTFSTLTVSNMSPEDSSIYLCSGKEQGSGNTIYFGEGSWLTVV.

This rearrangement joins TRBV29-1 to TRBJ1-1, with D possibly TRBD1 on 6 matching bases. CDR3 length: 11 amino acids. From germline, CDR1 is SQVTM and CDR2 ANQGSEA. The CDR3 loop is CSAGVNTEAFF. The CDR3 nucleotides are TGCAGTGCAGGGGTGAACACTGAAGCTTTCTTT. Full variable domain (outside the CDR3, taken from reference TRBV29-1 and TRBJ1-1): SAVISQKPSRDICQRGTSLTIQCQVDSQVTMMFWYRQQPGQSLTLIATANQGSEATYESGFVIDKFPISRPNLTFSTLTVSNMSPEDSSIYLCSAGVNTEAFFGQGTRLTVV.

The rearrangement uses TRBV6-5 and TRBJ1-4, with a possible D match to TRBD1 (6 bases). V was trimmed by 0 bases and J by 4 bases, leaving 9 bases between them. Germline V gives CDR1 MNHEY, CDR2 SVGAGI. This CDR3 comprises 15 residues. The CDR3: CASSYSGTLNEKLFF. DNA for the CDR3: TGTGCCAGCAGTTACTCCGGGACACTTAATGAAAAACTGTTTTTT.

The V and J genes are TRBV29-1 and TRBJ1-1, with TRBD1 matching over 12 bases. V shed 6 bases, J shed 6 bases, and the junction held 8 bases outside the gene matches. Per the germline V gene, CDR1 is SQVTM and CDR2 is ANQGSEA. The CDR3 spans 14 residues. CDR3 protein: CSVTSGQGAAEAFF. The DNA for the CDR3 is TGCAGCGTGACATCGGGACAGGGGGCCGCTGAAGCTTTCTTT.